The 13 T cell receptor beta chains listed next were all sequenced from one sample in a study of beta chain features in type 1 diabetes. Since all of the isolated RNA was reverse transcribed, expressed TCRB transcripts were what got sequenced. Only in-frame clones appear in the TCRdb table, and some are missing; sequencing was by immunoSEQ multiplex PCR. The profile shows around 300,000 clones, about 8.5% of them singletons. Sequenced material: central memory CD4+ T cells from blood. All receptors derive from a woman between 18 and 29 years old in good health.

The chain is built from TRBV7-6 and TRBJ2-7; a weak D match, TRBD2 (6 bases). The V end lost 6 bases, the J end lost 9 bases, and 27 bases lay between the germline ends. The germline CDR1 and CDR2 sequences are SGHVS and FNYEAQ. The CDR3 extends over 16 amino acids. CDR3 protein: CASSRRTGLSTEGQYF. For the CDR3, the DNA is TGTGCCAGCAGTCGCCGGACGGGACTTAGCACAGAGGGGCAGTACTTC.

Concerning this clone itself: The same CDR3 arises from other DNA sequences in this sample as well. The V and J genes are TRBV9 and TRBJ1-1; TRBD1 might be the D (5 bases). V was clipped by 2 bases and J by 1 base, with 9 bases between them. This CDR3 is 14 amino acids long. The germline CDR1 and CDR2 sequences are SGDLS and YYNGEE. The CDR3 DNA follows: TGTGCCAGCAGCGTGGACACGAGGAACACTGAAGCTTTCTTT. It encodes CASSVDTRNTEAFF.

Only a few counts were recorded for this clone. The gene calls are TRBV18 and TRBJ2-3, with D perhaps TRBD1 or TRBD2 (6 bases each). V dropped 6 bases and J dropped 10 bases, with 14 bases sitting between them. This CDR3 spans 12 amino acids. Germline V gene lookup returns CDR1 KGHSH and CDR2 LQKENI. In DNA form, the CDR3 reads TGTGCCAGCTCCCCCGCAGGGGAGGCGCAGTATTTT. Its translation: CASSPAGEAQYF. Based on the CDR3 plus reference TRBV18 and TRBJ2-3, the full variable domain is NAGVMQNPRHLVRRRGQEARLRCSPMKGHSHVYWYRQLPEEGLKFMVYLQKENIIDESGMPKERFSAEFPKEGPSILRIQQVVRGDSAAYFCASSPAGEAQYFGPGTRLTVL.

This CDR3 reads CSAPLGETQETQYF. The DNA of the CDR3 is TGCAGCGCTCCTCTAGGGGAAACCCAAGAGACCCAGTACTTC. The chain carries TRBV29-1 and TRBJ2-5, with D perhaps TRBD1 (5 bases). Trimming stripped 7 bases from V and 1 base from J, with 16 bases between. From germline, CDR1 is SQVTM and CDR2 ANQGSEA. The CDR3 contains 14 residues.

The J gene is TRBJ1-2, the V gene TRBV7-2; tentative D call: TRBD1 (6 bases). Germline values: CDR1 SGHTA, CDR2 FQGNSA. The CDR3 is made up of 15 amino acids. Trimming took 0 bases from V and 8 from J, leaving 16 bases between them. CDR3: CASSLAYWGAEGYTF. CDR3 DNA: TGTGCCAGCAGCTTAGCGTATTGGGGGGCGGAAGGCTACACCTTC.

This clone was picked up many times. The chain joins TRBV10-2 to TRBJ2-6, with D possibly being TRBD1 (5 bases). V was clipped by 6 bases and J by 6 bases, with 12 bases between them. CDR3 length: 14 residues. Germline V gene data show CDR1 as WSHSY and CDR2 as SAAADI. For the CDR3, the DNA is TGCGCCAGCAGCTACAGGCTGCCGGCCAACGTCCTGACTTTC. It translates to CASSYRLPANVLTF.

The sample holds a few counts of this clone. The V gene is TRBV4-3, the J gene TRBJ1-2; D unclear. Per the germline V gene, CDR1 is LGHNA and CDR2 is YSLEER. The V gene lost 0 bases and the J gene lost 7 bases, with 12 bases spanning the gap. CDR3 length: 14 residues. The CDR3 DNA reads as TGCGCCAGCAGCCAAGATGGGAGTAGACGTGGCTACACCTTC. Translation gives CASSQDGSRRGYTF.

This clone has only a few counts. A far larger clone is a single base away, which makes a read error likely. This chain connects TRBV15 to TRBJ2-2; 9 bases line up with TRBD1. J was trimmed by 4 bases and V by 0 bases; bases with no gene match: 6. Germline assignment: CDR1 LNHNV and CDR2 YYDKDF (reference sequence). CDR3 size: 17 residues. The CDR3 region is CATSRDRGQGSTGELFF. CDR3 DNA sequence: TGTGCCACCAGCAGAGATAGGGGACAGGGAAGCACCGGGGAGCTGTTTTTT.

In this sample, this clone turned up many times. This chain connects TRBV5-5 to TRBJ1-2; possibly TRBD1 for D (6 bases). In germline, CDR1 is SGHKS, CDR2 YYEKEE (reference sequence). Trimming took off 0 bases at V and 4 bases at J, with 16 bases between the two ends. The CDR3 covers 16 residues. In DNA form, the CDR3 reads TGTGCCAGCAGCTTGGGTACAGGGCTGGGAGGCTATGGCTACACCTTC. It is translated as CASSLGTGLGGYGYTF.

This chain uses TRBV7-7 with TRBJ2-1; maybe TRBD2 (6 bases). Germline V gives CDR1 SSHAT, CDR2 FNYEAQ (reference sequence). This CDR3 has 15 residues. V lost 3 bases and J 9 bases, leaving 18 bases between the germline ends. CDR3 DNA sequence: TGTGCCAGCAGCTTTGGGACGGGGGTAATAAGTGAGCAGTTCTTC. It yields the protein CASSFGTGVISEQFF.

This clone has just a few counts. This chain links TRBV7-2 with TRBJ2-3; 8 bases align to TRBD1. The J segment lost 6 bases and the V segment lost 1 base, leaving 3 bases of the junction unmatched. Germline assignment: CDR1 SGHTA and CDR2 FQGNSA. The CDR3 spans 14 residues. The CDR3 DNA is TGTGCCAGCAGCTTAGGGACAGGGAAGGATACGCAGTATTTT. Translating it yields CASSLGTGKDTQYF.

CDR3 DNA: TGTGCCAGCAGCTTAGAAGGGGGGGAAGGAGATACGCAGTATTTT. It yields the protein CASSLEGGEGDTQYF. The chain couples TRBV11-3 to TRBJ2-3; TRBD2 might be the D (7 bases). This CDR3 region has 15 residues. Trimming removed 0 bases at V and 5 bases at J, with 12 bases between. Germline V gene lookup returns CDR1 SGHNT and CDR2 YENEEA. Variable domain in full (rest from reference TRBV11-3 and TRBJ2-3): EAGVVQSPRYKIIEKKQPVAFWCNPISGHNTLYWYLQNLGQGPELLIRYENEEAVDDSQLPKDRFSAERLKGVDSTLKIQPAELGDSAVYLCASSLEGGEGDTQYFGPGTRLTVL.

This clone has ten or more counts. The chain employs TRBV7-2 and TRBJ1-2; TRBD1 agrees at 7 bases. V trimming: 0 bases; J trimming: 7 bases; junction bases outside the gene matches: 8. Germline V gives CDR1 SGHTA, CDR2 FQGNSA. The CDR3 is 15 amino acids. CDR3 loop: CASSLATGVKGGYTF. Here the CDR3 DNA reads TGTGCCAGCAGCTTAGCCACAGGGGTAAAAGGTGGCTACACCTTC.